Each of the 31 T cell receptor beta chains below was sequenced from the same sample in a study of cytomegalovirus exposure and HLA in healthy donors. The PCR was carried out with 60 Vbeta primers and 13 Jbeta primers. The data were produced by immunoSEQ multiplex PCR, yet TCRdb's version contains in-frame clones alone and is incomplete. Of roughly 80,000 clones in the sample, 65% to 85% were seen once. The sample comprised PBMCs. These receptors all come from a woman in her forties or fifties in good health and CMV-seronegative.

V usage is TRBV5-1 and J usage is TRBJ2-3; 8 nucleotides agree with TRBD2. The V segment lost 2 bases and the J segment 3 bases; nucleotides outside the gene matches: 8. The CDR3 extends over 16 amino acids. CDR1 and CDR2 from the germline V gene are SGHRS and YFSETQ. For the CDR3, the DNA is TGCGCCAGCAGCTTATTAAGCGGGAGCACGACAGATACGCAGTATTTT. It specifies CASSLLSGSTTDTQYF.

CDR3 DNA: TGTGCCAGCATAGGAGCGGGCACCGGGGAGCTGTTTTTT. Its translation: CASIGAGTGELFF. V is TRBV6-5 and J is TRBJ2-2; D possibly corresponds to TRBD2 (6 bases). Germline CDR1 is MNHEY and CDR2 is SVGAGI. CDR3 length equals 13 residues. The V end was cut by 7 bases, the J end by 4 bases, with 10 bases between.

The J gene is TRBJ1-1, the V gene TRBV10-3, with a possible D match to TRBD1 (5 bases). Trimming took off 4 bases at V and 6 bases at J, with 9 bases between the two ends. There are 12 residues in the CDR3. The germline V gene encodes CDR1 ENHRY and CDR2 SYGVKD. CDR3 DNA: TGTGCCATCAGTGCCGACAGTTCTGAAGCTTTCTTT. It is translated as CAISADSSEAFF.

The chain uses TRBV19 and TRBJ2-1, with D possibly matching TRBD1 (5 bases). V dropped 1 base and J dropped 9 bases, with 7 bases sitting between them. Germline assignment: CDR1 LNHDA and CDR2 SQIVND (reference sequence). This CDR3 has 12 residues. The CDR3 reads CASSIGGTEQFF. DNA of the CDR3: TGTGCCAGTAGTATAGGGGGCACTGAGCAGTTCTTC.

This chain uses TRBV19 with TRBJ2-1, with 8 bases lining up with TRBD1. Germline CDR1 reads LNHDA; CDR2 reads SQIVND (reference sequence). CDR3 length equals 20 residues. With 6 bases clipped from V and 9 bases from J, the junction kept 28 bases outside the gene matches. Here the CDR3 DNA reads TGTGCCAGTAGCCAACGGACAGGGTACATCTTGGTCTCTACTGGTAGTGAGCAGTTCTTC. It specifies CASSQRTGYILVSTGSEQFF.

The CDR3 sequence: CASSRVRTGYNSGNTIYF. In DNA, the CDR3 is TGTGCCAGCAGCCGCGTGAGGACAGGGTATAACTCTGGAAACACCATATATTTT. V gene TRBV7-8 combines with J gene TRBJ1-3, with TRBD1 matching over 8 bases. V lost 5 bases to trimming and J lost 0 bases; unmatched junction nucleotides: 12. The CDR3 has 18 amino acids. The germline V gene encodes CDR1 SGHVS and CDR2 FQNEAQ. The variable domain in full, completed from reference TRBV7-8 and TRBJ1-3, reads GAGVSQSPRYKVAKRGQDVALRCDPISGHVSLFWYQQALGQGPEFLTYFQNEAQLDKSGLPSDRFFAERPEGSVSTLKIQRTQQEDSAVYLCASSRVRTGYNSGNTIYFGEGSWLTVV.

The rearrangement uses TRBV27 and TRBJ2-7; unclear D gene. V was shortened by 5 bases and J by 5 bases, with 13 bases between the two germline ends. The CDR3 spans 13 residues. Germline V CDR1 and CDR2: MNHEY, SMNVEV (reference sequence). This chain's CDR3 is CASSPSLLHEQYF. CDR3 bases: TGTGCCAGCAGTCCGAGCCTACTCCACGAGCAGTACTTC.

By proportion, this clone is medium-sized. The chain combines TRBV6-1 with TRBJ1-4; no reliable D call. The V gene lost 0 bases and the J gene lost 5 bases, with 7 bases spanning the gap. CDR1 MNHNS and CDR2 SASEGT come from the germline V gene. The CDR3 contains 14 residues. The CDR3, as DNA: TGTGCCAGCAGTGAAGCCTCGGGGAATGAAAAACTGTTTTTT. It yields the protein CASSEASGNEKLFF.

The chain carries TRBV7-8 and TRBJ1-1; D is possibly TRBD1 (6 bases). CDR1 SGHVS and CDR2 FQNEAQ come from the germline V gene. The CDR3 is 15 residues long. The V end lost 5 bases, the J end lost 0 bases, and 13 bases lay between the germline ends. DNA of the CDR3: TGTGCCAGCAGCCCAGAGGGGGAGTTGAACACTGAAGCTTTCTTT. It encodes CASSPEGELNTEAFF.

This clone has just one count. V is TRBV5-6 and J is TRBJ1-1; 12 nucleotides match TRBD1. V was clipped by 4 bases and J by 0 bases; unmatched bases: 4. CDR3 length: 16 amino acids. The germline V gene encodes CDR1 SGHDT and CDR2 YYEEEE. The CDR3, as DNA: TGTGCCAGCAGCGGGGACAGGGGGCGCTTGAACACTGAAGCTTTCTTT. Its protein product is CASSGDRGRLNTEAFF. The whole variable domain, filled in from reference TRBV5-6 and TRBJ1-1, reads DAGVTQSPTHLIKTRGQQVTLRCSPKSGHDTVSWYQQALGQGPQFIFQYYEEEERQRGNFPDRFSGHQFPNYSSELNVNALLLGDSALYLCASSGDRGRLNTEAFFGQGTRLTVV.

The chain joins TRBV19 to TRBJ1-5, with 9 bases that match TRBD1. CDR1 is LNHDA, CDR2 SQIVND, per germline (reference sequence). The length of the CDR3 is 16 residues. The junction had 9 bases not matched to a gene; V was cut back by 5 bases and J by 4 bases. The DNA for the CDR3 is TGTGCCAGTAGTCCCGACAGGGGGTTGTTGAATCAGCCCCAGCATTTT. It specifies CASSPDRGLLNQPQHF.

The chain links TRBV7-2 to TRBJ2-7; D might be TRBD1 (6 bases). Looked up from germline, CDR1 is SGHTA and CDR2 is FQGNSA. There are 13 residues in the CDR3. V lost 4 bases, J lost 6 bases, and 13 bases lay in between. CDR3 DNA: TGTGCCAGCAGCTCCGGGACATGGAGCGAGCAGTACTTC. Translated: CASSSGTWSEQYF.

This clone came up once. V and J are TRBV4-3 and TRBJ2-5; possible D gene TRBD2, 6 bases. From germline, CDR1 is LGHNA and CDR2 YSLEER. The CDR3 runs 14 residues. The V end lost 4 bases, the J end lost 9 bases, and 18 bases lay between the germline ends. The CDR3 loop is CASSLRAQWGAQYF. The CDR3 DNA reads TGCGCCAGCAGCCTGAGGGCCCAGTGGGGGGCCCAGTACTTC.

The chain uses TRBV2 and TRBJ1-3; D gene unclear. The CDR3 sequence is 15 residues long. The germline gives CDR1 SNHLY, CDR2 FYNNEI. V lost 8 bases, J lost 4 bases, and 18 bases lay in between. The CDR3 DNA reads as TGTGCCAGCGGGGAAGGGCCGGGTTACGGAAACACCATATATTTT. It yields the protein CASGEGPGYGNTIYF.

A few counts support this clone. This rearrangement joins TRBV9 to TRBJ1-2, with 11 bases lining up with TRBD1. Trimming took 4 bases from V and 7 from J; bases not matched to a gene: 9. The CDR3 totals 15 residues. Germline lookup yields CDR1 SGDLS and CDR2 YYNGEE. The CDR3 DNA sequence: TGTGCCAGCAGCCTCTCGGGACAGGGGGATGGTGGCTACACCTTC. This codes for CASSLSGQGDGGYTF.

V is TRBV5-6 and J is TRBJ1-1; TRBD1 matches 9 bases. Germline V gene sequence: CDR1 SGHDT, CDR2 YYEEEE. The CDR3 is 17 amino acids. V gave up 0 bases and J gave up 6 bases; unmatched junction bases: 12. CDR3 sequence (DNA): TGTGCCAGCAGCTTGGCGACAGGGGGACACAAAACGGCTGAAGCTTTCTTT. This codes for CASSLATGGHKTAEAFF.

The DNA for the CDR3 is TGTGCCAGCAGCGTAGCTCGGCAGGGGGGAATCAACACCGGGGAGCTGTTTTTT. This codes for CASSVARQGGINTGELFF. The genes are TRBV9 and TRBJ2-2, with a tentative D call TRBD1 (7 bases). CDR1 SGDLS and CDR2 YYNGEE come from the germline V gene. With 0 bases removed from V and 2 bases from J, the gap between germline ends came to 17 bases. The CDR3 consists of 18 residues.

J is TRBJ1-5 and V is TRBV5-6; TRBD1 agrees at 7 bases. CDR1 SGHDT and CDR2 YYEEEE come from the germline V gene. The trim removed 5 bases at V and 2 bases at J, leaving 4 bases unmatched. The CDR3 loop spans 14 amino acids. The CDR3 DNA reads TGTGCCAGCAGTCCCGGGACAGGCAATCAGCCCCAGCATTTT. This sequence encodes CASSPGTGNQPQHF.

The chain is built from TRBV5-1 and TRBJ2-5; TRBD2 is a possible D gene (7 bases). The CDR3 has 13 amino acids. Germline V gene data show CDR1 as SGHRS and CDR2 as YFSETQ. V gave up 7 bases and J gave up 2 bases, with 12 bases separating them. CDR3 protein: CASFRGAQETQYF. In DNA, the CDR3 is TGCGCCAGCTTTCGGGGGGCGCAAGAGACCCAGTACTTC.

This chain links TRBV4-2 with TRBJ1-3, with a tentative D call TRBD1 (5 bases). The V gene lost 1 base and the J gene lost 4 bases, with 5 bases spanning the gap. CDR1 is LGHNA, CDR2 YNFKEQ, per germline. The CDR3 is made up of 13 amino acids. CDR3 residues: CASSQGTGNTIYF. CDR3 bases: TGTGCCAGCAGCCAAGGGACAGGAAACACCATATATTTT.

CDR3 sequence reads: CASSSGGAGNEKLFF. In nucleotides, the CDR3 is TGTGCCAGCTCCTCCGGGGGGGCGGGTAATGAAAAACTGTTTTTT. V and J are TRBV27 and TRBJ1-4; weak D call: TRBD1 (6 bases). CDR3 length: 15 amino acids. CDR1 and CDR2 from the germline V gene are MNHEY and SMNVEV (reference sequence). V was shortened by 8 bases and J by 4 bases, with 17 bases between the two germline ends.

V gene TRBV18 combines with J gene TRBJ2-2; TRBD1 aligns across 8 bases. The CDR3 totals 17 residues. Germline V gene sequence: CDR1 KGHSH, CDR2 LQKENI. The V segment lost 3 bases and the J segment 4 bases; nucleotides outside the gene matches: 10. The CDR3 region is CASSPSVGQAVTGELFF. The CDR3 nucleotides are TGTGCCAGCTCACCCTCGGTGGGACAGGCGGTCACCGGGGAGCTGTTTTTT.

This clone was counted a single time. The CDR3 here is CASSLGSAGGLGTEAFF. DNA of the CDR3: TGCGCCAGCAGCTTGGGATCCGCGGGGGGGCTGGGCACTGAAGCTTTCTTT. The rearrangement links TRBV5-1 to TRBJ1-1; possibly TRBD1 for D (6 bases). CDR3 size: 17 residues. V lost 0 bases to trimming and J lost 4 bases, with 19 bases between them. Germline-derived CDR1 and CDR2 are SGHRS and YFSETQ.

This sequence joins TRBV30 and TRBJ2-7; tentatively, D is TRBD1 (5 bases). V was cut by 2 bases and J by 5 bases, with 19 bases left in between. Germline-derived CDR1 and CDR2 are GTSNPN and SVGIG (reference sequence). This CDR3 is built from 15 residues. The DNA of the CDR3 is TGTGCCTGGAGTCTAGGGCAGGGAATAATAAACGAGCAGTACGTC. Translating it yields CAWSLGQGIINEQYV.

The chain uses TRBV6-5 and TRBJ1-1, with D possibly TRBD1 on 5 matching bases. The V end was cut by 7 bases, the J end by 6 bases, with 15 bases between. Per the germline V gene, CDR1 is MNHEY and CDR2 is SVGAGI. The CDR3 has 13 amino acids. This CDR3 is CASNFYQGSEAFF. The DNA for the CDR3 is TGTGCCAGCAACTTCTACCAGGGATCTGAAGCTTTCTTT.

The chain links TRBV7-2 to TRBJ2-3, with 8 bases aligning to TRBD2. The V segment lost 0 bases and the J segment 3 bases; nucleotides outside the gene matches: 11. Germline lookup yields CDR1 SGHTA and CDR2 FQGNSA. The CDR3 has 18 residues. Here the CDR3 reads CASSLARGGGGRTDTQYF. In DNA, the CDR3 is TGTGCCAGCAGCTTAGCGCGGGGAGGCGGGGGGCGGACAGATACGCAGTATTTT.

This chain links TRBV6-5 with TRBJ1-1, with 7 bases that match TRBD1. With 5 bases clipped from V and 1 base from J, the junction kept 4 bases outside the gene matches. This CDR3 region has 14 residues. In germline, CDR1 is MNHEY, CDR2 SVGAGI. Here the CDR3 reads CASSRTGRNTEAFF. The DNA for the CDR3 is TGTGCCAGCAGTCGGACAGGCCGGAACACTGAAGCTTTCTTT.

V usage is TRBV5-8 and J usage is TRBJ2-1, with TRBD1 identical over 9 bases. This CDR3 has 16 amino acids. Trimming cost V 4 bases and J 3 bases; bases outside gene matches: 8. Germline CDR1 is SGHTS and CDR2 is YDEGEE. This chain's CDR3 is CASSVLGQGIYNEQFF. In DNA form, the CDR3 reads TGTGCCAGCAGCGTCCTGGGACAGGGCATCTACAATGAGCAGTTCTTC.

The gene calls are TRBV5-1 and TRBJ1-1, with 9 bases that match TRBD1. Per the germline V gene, CDR1 is SGHRS and CDR2 is YFSETQ. V dropped 0 bases and J dropped 3; count of bases not matched to a gene: 6. The CDR3 has 16 amino acids. The CDR3 bases are TGCGCCAGCAGCTTGGCCCCACAGGGGGCTGACACTGAAGCTTTCTTT. This translates into CASSLAPQGADTEAFF. The full variable domain, with the rest looked up from reference TRBV5-1 and TRBJ1-1, is KAGVTQTPRYLIKTRGQQVTLSCSPISGHRSVSWYQQTPGQGLQFLFEYFSETQRNKGNFPGRFSGRQFSNSRSEMNVSTLELGDSALYLCASSLAPQGADTEAFFGQGTRLTVV.

The chain is built from TRBV6-5 and TRBJ2-7; 9 bases are a match to TRBD2. The V gene's germline CDR1 is MNHEY and CDR2 SVGAGI. This CDR3 contains 15 residues. The junction had 12 bases not matched to a gene; V was cut back by 6 bases and J by 6 bases. The CDR3 here is CASRAYSGSLGEQYF. The DNA for the CDR3 is TGTGCCAGCAGGGCCTATAGCGGGAGTTTGGGCGAGCAGTACTTC.

This chain connects TRBV6-4 to TRBJ1-6; D not certain. Germline lookup yields CDR1 MRHNA and CDR2 SNTAGT. This CDR3 contains 14 residues. The germline V and J ends were trimmed by 0 bases and 9 bases, with 9 bases remaining between them. CDR3 sequence reads: CASSDSPRSSPLHF. The DNA of the CDR3 is TGTGCCAGCAGTGACTCCCCGAGAAGTTCACCCCTCCACTTT.